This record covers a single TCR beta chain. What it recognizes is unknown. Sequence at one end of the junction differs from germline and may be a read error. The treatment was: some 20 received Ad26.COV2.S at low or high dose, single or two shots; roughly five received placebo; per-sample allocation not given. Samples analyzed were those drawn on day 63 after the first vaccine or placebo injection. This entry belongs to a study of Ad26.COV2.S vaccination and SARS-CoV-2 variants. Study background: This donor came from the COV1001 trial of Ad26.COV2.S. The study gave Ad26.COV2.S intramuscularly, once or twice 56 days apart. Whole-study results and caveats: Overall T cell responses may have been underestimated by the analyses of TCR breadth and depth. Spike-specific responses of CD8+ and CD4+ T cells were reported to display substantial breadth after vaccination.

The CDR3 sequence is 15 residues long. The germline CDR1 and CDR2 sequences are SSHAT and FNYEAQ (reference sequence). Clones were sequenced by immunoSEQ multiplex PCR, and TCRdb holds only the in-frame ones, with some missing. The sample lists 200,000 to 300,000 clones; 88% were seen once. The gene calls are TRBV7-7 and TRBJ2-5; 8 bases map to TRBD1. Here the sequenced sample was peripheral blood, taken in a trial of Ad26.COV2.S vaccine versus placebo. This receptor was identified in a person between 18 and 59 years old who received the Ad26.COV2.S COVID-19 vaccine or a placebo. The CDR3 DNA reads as TGTGCTAGCAGCTTAAGATCGACAGGGGAAGAGACCCAGTACTTC. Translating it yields CASSLRSTGEETQYF.